One and the same sample provided the 5 T cell receptor beta chains below, sequenced in a study of shared clonotypes between healthy human individuals (TCRdb year 2020). Libraries were prepared through the immunoSEQ multiplex PCR assay. The clones in this table, taken by TCRdb from immuneACCESS, are in-frame only. Not every clone is retained; where verified, under half of the shortfall comes from an unresolved V gene, and the cause of the rest is unknown. Across this sample there are fewer than 3 million clones, with less than 95% seen only once. Around 0.38% of the sample lies in the top ten. Sequences were obtained from naive CD4+ T cells from PBMCs. In the paper's terms, the cell subset or site label means: CD45RA+ positively selected. The receptors were sampled from a man younger than 35 in good health. Some clones in this sample may be carry-over from other donors' samples.

The chain has TRBV30 and TRBJ1-4, with D perhaps matching TRBD1 (5 bases). Deletions cut 0 bases from V and 13 bases from J, with 12 bases between. This CDR3 contains 12 residues. The germline CDR1 and CDR2 sequences are GTSNPN and SVGIG (reference sequence). The CDR3 sequence is CAWSVGTGRLFF. The CDR3 DNA reads TGTGCCTGGAGTGTGGGGACCGGGCGACTGTTTTTT.

The rearrangement joins TRBV9 to TRBJ2-1; 13 positions agree with TRBD2. The V and J ends lost 3 bases and 12 bases, in that order; junction bases with no gene match: 12. The germline gives CDR1 SGDLS, CDR2 YYNGEE. The CDR3 is 16 residues long. The CDR3 here is CASSAAGLAGDRGQFF. The CDR3 DNA reads TGTGCCAGCAGCGCAGCAGGACTAGCGGGAGACAGAGGGCAGTTCTTC.

The chain couples TRBV28 to TRBJ1-2; 7 bases match TRBD1. The CDR3 extends over 15 amino acids. Germline V CDR1 and CDR2: MDHEN, SYDVKM. The J segment lost 1 base and the V segment lost 5 bases, leaving 7 bases of the junction unmatched. The CDR3 region has the DNA TGTGCCAGCAGTGTGACAGGGCCGCTTAACTATGGCTACACCTTC. Protein product: CASSVTGPLNYGYTF.

This clone was detected once. The gene calls are TRBV10-3 and TRBJ2-3; TRBD2 matches at 13 bases. Germline CDR1 is ENHRY and CDR2 is SYGVKD. The trim removed 1 base at V and 2 bases at J, leaving 15 bases unmatched. The CDR3 spans 21 residues. The CDR3 reads CAISELMTSGRPPSYTDTQYF. As DNA, the CDR3 is TGTGCCATCAGTGAGTTAATGACTAGCGGGAGGCCCCCATCCTACACAGATACGCAGTATTTT.

The V gene is TRBV7-9, the J gene TRBJ2-5, with 7 bases aligning to TRBD1. The length of the CDR3 is 16 residues. Germline V lookup: CDR1 SEHNR, CDR2 FQNEAQ (reference sequence). With 2 bases clipped from V and 0 bases from J, the junction kept 6 bases outside the gene matches. The CDR3, as DNA: TGTGCCAGCAGCTTATCACACAGGGGATACCAAGAGACCCAGTACTTC. Amino acids: CASSLSHRGYQETQYF.